These T cell receptor beta chains were read from a single sample in a study of T cell responses to AZD1222 COVID-19 vaccine. Only in-frame clones appear in the TCRdb table, and some are missing; sequencing was by immunoSEQ multiplex PCR. This sample has roughly 120,000 clones, with over 80% found just once. The specimen was peripheral blood, collected 28 days after the second AZD1222 dose. Source of these receptors: an adult who received the AZD1222 COVID-19 vaccine. The CDR3 runs from the conserved cysteine through the conserved F or W. A D gene is named only where the DNA matches it firmly. The size entry is marked missing in some rows and otherwise reads once, few, many or a size class.

CDR3nt | CDR3aa | j_gene | abundance | v_gene | d_gene
TGTGCCTGGAGGGCACAGAATAATTCACCCCTCCACTTT | CAWRAQNNSPLHF | TRBJ1-6 | NA | TRBV30 | NA
TGTGCCAGCAGCTTTTCTGGGGCCAACGTCCTGACTTTC | CASSFSGANVLTF | TRBJ2-6 | NA | TRBV7-2 | NA
TGTGCCACCAGCAGAGAACCCGGGGGGGGCGATGGCTACACCTTC | CATSREPGGGDGYTF | TRBJ1-2 | NA | TRBV15 | NA
TGCGCCAGCAGCCAAGTCCTAGCGGGACTTAACAATGAGCAGTTCTTC | CASSQVLAGLNNEQFF | TRBJ2-1 | NA | TRBV4-1 | TRBD2
TGCGCCAGCAGCTTGGGGCAGGGGGCGGATACGCAGTATTTT | CASSLGQGADTQYF | TRBJ2-3 | NA | TRBV5-1 | TRBD1
TGTGCCAGTACTCTAAATTACAGGGTGCCTTTAGGGGGAAACACCATATATTTT | CASTLNYRVPLGGNTIYF | TRBJ1-3 | NA | TRBV28 | NA
TGCGCCAGCAGCTTATCGACGGATCCCGCTTCACCCCTCCACTTT | CASSLSTDPASPLHF | TRBJ1-6 | few | TRBV5-1 | NA
TGTGCCAGCAGTGGGACTAGCGGGGGGACAGATACGCAGTATTTT | CASSGTSGGTDTQYF | TRBJ2-3 | NA | TRBV2 | TRBD2
TGCGCCAGCAGCCAAGTTCCGCACTTGGGAGACACTGAAGCTTTCTTT | CASSQVPHLGDTEAFF | TRBJ1-1 | NA | TRBV4-1 | NA
TGTGCCAGCAGCCTCCTTGGACAGGGAAATTCACCCCTCCACTTT | CASSLLGQGNSPLHF | TRBJ1-6 | NA | TRBV11-2 | TRBD1
TGCGCCAGCAGCCAAGACCCGGACAGGTTATTAAACGAGCAGTACTTC | CASSQDPDRLLNEQYF | TRBJ2-7 | NA | TRBV4-1 | TRBD1
TGTGCCAGCCGCTTTGCGGGGGCTGAGACCCAGTACTTC | CASRFAGAETQYF | TRBJ2-5 | NA | TRBV27 | NA
TGTGCCAGCAGCCAGTGGCCCATTGTGTATTTT | CASSQWPIVYF | TRBJ2-3 | NA | TRBV3-1/TRBV3-2 | NA
TGTGCCAGCAGCCAAGATTACAGGGCTTCGGGTCAGCCCCAGCATTTT | CASSQDYRASGQPQHF | TRBJ1-5 | NA | TRBV4-2 | NA
TGTGCCAGCAGCCGGGACGGGCGTAGCAATCAGCCCCAGCATTTT | CASSRDGRSNQPQHF | TRBJ1-5 | NA | TRBV6-5 | NA
TGTGCCAGCAGCTTAGTAGTGGGGACAGATACGCAGTATTTT | CASSLVVGTDTQYF | TRBJ2-3 | NA | TRBV7-2 | NA
TGTGCCAGCAGCTTGGATCGGTTATTTAACACCGGGGAGCTGTTTTTT | CASSLDRLFNTGELFF | TRBJ2-2 | NA | TRBV5-6 | NA
TGTGCCATGGGAGGGGGGCGTGATCAGCCCCAGCATTTT | CAMGGGRDQPQHF | TRBJ1-5 | NA | TRBV10-3 | NA
TGTGCCAGCAGCTTAGCTACGAACAATCAGCCCCAGCATTTT | CASSLATNNQPQHF | TRBJ1-5 | NA | TRBV7-2 | NA
TGTGCCAGTAGTGTGGAGACTGTTAACTATGGCTACACCTTC | CASSVETVNYGYTF | TRBJ1-2 | few | TRBV19 | NA
TGTGCCAGCAGTTCTGCTGGGACAGGGGACGCCGGGGAGCTGTTTTTT | CASSSAGTGDAGELFF | TRBJ2-2 | once | TRBV28 | TRBD1
TGTGCCAGCAGTGAAGCAGGACAGGGGCTCTATGGCTACACCTTC | CASSEAGQGLYGYTF | TRBJ1-2 | NA | TRBV2 | TRBD1
TGTGCCAGCAGTCAGTTAGATAGCAATCAGCCCCAGCATTTT | CASSQLDSNQPQHF | TRBJ1-5 | NA | TRBV28 | NA
TGTGCCAGCAGCGATACAGGGGACACTGAAGCTTTCTTT | CASSDTGDTEAFF | TRBJ1-1 | NA | TRBV14 | TRBD1
TGTGCCAGCAGTGACCGTAGTCCGGGGGGTCGTAATTCACCCCTCCACTTT | CASSDRSPGGRNSPLHF | TRBJ1-6 | NA | TRBV6-4 | NA
TGCGCCAGCAGGCGCGGGACGGAGGGAGTCAATCAGCCCCAGCATTTT | CASRRGTEGVNQPQHF | TRBJ1-5 | NA | TRBV5-1 | NA
TGTGCCAGTAATTCCCCCGGGACAGGGAATGAAAAACTGTTTTTT | CASNSPGTGNEKLFF | TRBJ1-4 | NA | TRBV19 | TRBD1
TGTGCCAGCAGTTACTCCGCGGGCGCAGCTAATGAAAAACTGTTTTTT | CASSYSAGAANEKLFF | TRBJ1-4 | NA | TRBV6-5 | NA
TGTGCCAGCAACCCCCAGGCAGGGCCCAATGAGCAGTTCTTC | CASNPQAGPNEQFF | TRBJ2-1 | NA | TRBV2 | NA
TGTGCCAGTAGTATTCCCGGGACAGCAGAAAAACTGTTTTTT | CASSIPGTAEKLFF | TRBJ1-4 | NA | TRBV19 | TRBD1
TGCGCCAGCAGCCCCAGGGATGGGGTCGACTGCTACGAGCAGTACTTC | CASSPRDGVDCYEQYF | TRBJ2-7 | NA | TRBV23-1 | NA
TGTGCCAGCAGCTCAATGGGGGAAGGTTTCAATCAGCCCCAGCATTTT | CASSSMGEGFNQPQHF | TRBJ1-5 | few | TRBV5-6 | NA
TGTGCCAGCGGCAAAGTGTCTGCCGATCAGCCCCAGCATTTT | CASGKVSADQPQHF | TRBJ1-5 | NA | TRBV27 | NA
TGTGCCAGCAGCAAGCTAGCGGGAGGTGGCGACGAGCAGTACTTC | CASSKLAGGGDEQYF | TRBJ2-7 | NA | TRBV2 | TRBD2
TGTGCCAGCAGTGAATTTGGCCTCGGACTTGGGAACACCATATATTTT | CASSEFGLGLGNTIYF | TRBJ1-3 | NA | TRBV2 | NA
TGTGCCAGCAGTGGGGGCAGGGCGCATAATGAAAAACTGTTTTTT | CASSGGRAHNEKLFF | TRBJ1-4 | NA | TRBV27 | NA
TGCGCCAGCAGCTTGGGGACAGGCTATGGCTACACCTTC | CASSLGTGYGYTF | TRBJ1-2 | once | TRBV5-1 | TRBD1
TGTGCCACCAGTGGCCCGTGGGACCCGGTGGAGAGTCTTAGCTATGGCTACACCTTC | CATSGPWDPVESLSYGYTF | TRBJ1-2 | NA | TRBV24-1 | NA
TGTGCCAGCAGCCCATCGACCACAGATACGCAGTATTTT | CASSPSTTDTQYF | TRBJ2-3 | few | TRBV7-8 | NA